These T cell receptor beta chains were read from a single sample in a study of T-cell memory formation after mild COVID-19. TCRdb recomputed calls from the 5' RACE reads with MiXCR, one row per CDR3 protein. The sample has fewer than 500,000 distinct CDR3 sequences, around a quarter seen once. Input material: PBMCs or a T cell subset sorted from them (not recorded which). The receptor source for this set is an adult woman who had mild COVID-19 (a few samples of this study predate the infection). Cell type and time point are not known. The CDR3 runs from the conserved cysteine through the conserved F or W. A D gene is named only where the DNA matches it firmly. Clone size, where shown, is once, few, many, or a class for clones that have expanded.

TGTGCCAGCGGAGGAGCAGGTAATGAGCAGTTCTTC,CASGGAGNEQFF,TRBV5-6,few,TRBJ2-1,-
TGCGCCAGCAGCCATCCCGGACTAGCGGAGTCCCTCTCCTACAATGAGCAGTTCTTC,CASSHPGLAESLSYNEQFF,TRBV4-1,few,TRBJ2-1,TRBD2
TGTGCCATCAGTGTCCTTCACGAGGATGAGCAGTTCTTC,CAISVLHEDEQFF,TRBV10-3,-,TRBJ2-1,-
TGTGCCAGCAGCCCCTTGTCAGGAGTTGATGGCTACACCTTC,CASSPLSGVDGYTF,TRBV9,few,TRBJ1-2,-
TGCGCCAGCAGCTTGGGAAAGTACAGGTCAAGCTCCTACGAGCAGTACTTC,CASSLGKYRSSSYEQYF,TRBV5-1,-,TRBJ2-7,-
TGCGCCAGCAGCCAAGAAAAAGGGTCCTACAATGAGCAGTTCTTC,CASSQEKGSYNEQFF,TRBV4-3,few,TRBJ2-1,-
TGCGCCAGCAGTCATGGGGTCCTTGGGGGTTGGCCCCTCCACTTT,CASSHGVLGGWPLHF,TRBV4-1,-,TRBJ1-6,-
TGTGCCAGCAGCTTAAGCAGGTACACCGGGGAGCTGTTTTTT,CASSLSRYTGELFF,TRBV13,-,TRBJ2-2,-
TGTGCCAGCAGCAAGATCGGACAGGACTATGGCTACACCTTC,CASSKIGQDYGYTF,TRBV5-7,-,TRBJ1-2,TRBD1
TGCAGTGCCCTGGGCGGGGCTGGGGCCCCCCACGAGCAGTACTTC,CSALGGAGAPHEQYF,TRBV20-1,few,TRBJ2-7,-
TGCAGCGGACAGGGTCAGCGGGAGTCTACCAATGAGCAGTTCTTC,CSGQGQRESTNEQFF,TRBV29-1,-,TRBJ2-1,-
TGCAGTGCTAGGCCCCGGTTAGCGGGAGTGACCTACGAGCAGTACTTC,CSARPRLAGVTYEQYF,TRBV20-1,-,TRBJ2-7,TRBD2
TGTGCCAGCACTCCTTCCCCCCTGACAGGGAACGGCTACACCTTC,CASTPSPLTGNGYTF,TRBV27,few,TRBJ1-2,TRBD1
TGTGCCAGCAGCCTTCGAAGCCCGGGCCCAGATACGCAGTATTTT,CASSLRSPGPDTQYF,TRBV3-1,few,TRBJ2-3,-
TGCGCCAGCAGCTTCGAAACAGGGGTGGCTCAGTCCTACGAGCAGTACTTC,CASSFETGVAQSYEQYF,TRBV5-1,-,TRBJ2-7,TRBD1
TGTGCCAGCCAACCCGTGGGGGGAGTTCAGTATGAGCAGTTCTTC,CASQPVGGVQYEQFF,TRBV19,-,TRBJ2-1,-
TGTGCCAGCAGTTTAGCGCCTAGCGGGAGGGTAGGGGAGCAGTACTTC,CASSLAPSGRVGEQYF,TRBV12-3/TRBV12-4,-,TRBJ2-7,TRBD2
TGTGCCAGCAGCCTTGACGGGACAGGACCCTACGAGCGGTACTTC,CASSLDGTGPYERYF,TRBV3-1,-,TRBJ2-7,TRBD1
TGCGCCAGCAGCTTGGGGGGGGATACGCAGTATTTT,CASSLGGDTQYF,TRBV5-1,many,TRBJ2-3,-
TGCGCCAGCAGCCAAGGGGAACAGGGTCCCTACGAGCAGTACTTC,CASSQGEQGPYEQYF,TRBV4-1,many,TRBJ2-7,-
TGTGCCACCACCCCAGGTTTCCCCTATGGCTACACCTTC,CATTPGFPYGYTF,TRBV15,few,TRBJ1-2,-
TGTGCCAGCGGACTAGCTCAGGAGCAGTTCTTC,CASGLAQEQFF,TRBV3-1,-,TRBJ2-1,TRBD2
TGTGCCAGCACTCGACCGGGGAATGAGCAGTTCTTC,CASTRPGNEQFF,TRBV12-3/TRBV12-4,-,TRBJ2-1,-
TGTGCCAGCAGTGTATGGGCAGGGGGGGATGAGCAGTTCTTC,CASSVWAGGDEQFF,TRBV6-1,few,TRBJ2-1,-
TGTGCCAGCAGCTTTGGCGGGAGGGCCTCCTACAATGAGCAGTTCTTC,CASSFGGRASYNEQFF,TRBV5-5,few,TRBJ2-1,TRBD2
TGTGCCAGCAGCGCCCAAGGTCCGGGAGGAACAGATACGCAGTATTTT,CASSAQGPGGTDTQYF,TRBV9,once,TRBJ2-3,TRBD2
TGTGCCAGCAGCTCAGGAGACCCCTCCTACAATGAGCAGTTCTTC,CASSSGDPSYNEQFF,TRBV7-8,few,TRBJ2-1,-
TGTGCCAGCAGTCCCTCCGGGGAGGGTGTTAGCACTGAAGCTTTCTTT,CASSPSGEGVSTEAFF,TRBV6-2/TRBV6-3,few,TRBJ1-1,-
TGTGCCAGTAGTATGGAACGGGCCCGAGGCGAGCAGTACTTC,CASSMERARGEQYF,TRBV19,-,TRBJ2-7,-
TGTGCCAGCAGTTTTGCCGCGTTCTACGAGCAGTACTTC,CASSFAAFYEQYF,TRBV27,-,TRBJ2-7,-
TGTGCCAGCAGCGTAGAACCCAGGGCCTACGAGCAGTACTTC,CASSVEPRAYEQYF,TRBV9,few,TRBJ2-7,-
TGTGCCAGCAGTTTCTTTATGAACACTGAAGCTTTCTTT,CASSFFMNTEAFF,TRBV6-2/TRBV6-3,-,TRBJ1-1,-
TGTGCCAGCAGCCCAGGGGTATCTACCTACAATGAGCAGTTCTTC,CASSPGVSTYNEQFF,TRBV11-2,-,TRBJ2-1,-
TGCAGTGCTGTAGACAGGCGGCCCTACGAGCAGTACTTC,CSAVDRRPYEQYF,TRBV20-1,-,TRBJ2-7,-
TGCGCCAGCAGCCAAGGGGAACCTTCCAATGGGCAGTTCTTC,CASSQGEPSNGQFF,TRBV4-3,-,TRBJ2-1,-
TGTGCCAGCATTGGGACTAGCCCACACGAGCAGTACTTC,CASIGTSPHEQYF,TRBV7-9,few,TRBJ2-7,TRBD2
TGTGCCAGCAGCCCGGACAGAACCAGCTCCTACGAGCAGTACTTC,CASSPDRTSSYEQYF,TRBV7-8,few,TRBJ2-7,-
TGTGCCTGGAGTGTCGGTGGGAACACTGAAGCTTTCTTT,CAWSVGGNTEAFF,TRBV30,-,TRBJ1-1,-
TGTGCCAGCAGCGCGGGACTAGCGGGAGGGCACTTTGGGCCGAAAGATACGCAGTATTTT,CASSAGLAGGHFGPKDTQYF,TRBV7-2,few,TRBJ2-3,TRBD2
TGTGCCATCAGTGAGATGGACCCGAACACTGAAGCTTTCTTT,CAISEMDPNTEAFF,TRBV10-3,-,TRBJ1-1,-
TGTGCCAGCAGCTTGGTTGGGACAATCGACGAGCAGTACTTC,CASSLVGTIDEQYF,TRBV5-6,few,TRBJ2-7,-
TGTGCCAGCAGCTTAGGTGCGGGACTAGGGGATGAGCAGTTCTTC,CASSLGAGLGDEQFF,TRBV7-9,few,TRBJ2-1,TRBD2